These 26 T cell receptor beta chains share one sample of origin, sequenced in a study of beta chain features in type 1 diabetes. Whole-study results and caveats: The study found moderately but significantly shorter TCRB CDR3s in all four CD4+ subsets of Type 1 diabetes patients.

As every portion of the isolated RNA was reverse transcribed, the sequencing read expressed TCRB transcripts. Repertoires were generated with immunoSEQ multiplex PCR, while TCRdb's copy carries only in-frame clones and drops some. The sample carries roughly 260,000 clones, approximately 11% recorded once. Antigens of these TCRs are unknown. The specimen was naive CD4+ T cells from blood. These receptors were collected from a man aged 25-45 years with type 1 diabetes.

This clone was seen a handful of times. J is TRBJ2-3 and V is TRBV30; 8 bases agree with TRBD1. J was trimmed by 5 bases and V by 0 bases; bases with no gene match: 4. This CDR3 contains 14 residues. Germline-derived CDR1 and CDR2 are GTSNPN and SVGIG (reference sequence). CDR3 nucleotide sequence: TGTGCCTGGAGTGTTCAGGGGGCAGGAGATACGCAGTATTTT. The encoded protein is CAWSVQGAGDTQYF.

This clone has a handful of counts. CDR3 coding DNA: TGTGCCAGCTCACCAAGACTTAACGAGCAGTACTTC. This encodes CASSPRLNEQYF. V gene TRBV18 combines with J gene TRBJ2-7; D uncertain. This CDR3 is built from 12 residues. V shed 2 bases and J shed 5 bases, with 7 bases lying between them. Germline assignment: CDR1 KGHSH and CDR2 LQKENI.

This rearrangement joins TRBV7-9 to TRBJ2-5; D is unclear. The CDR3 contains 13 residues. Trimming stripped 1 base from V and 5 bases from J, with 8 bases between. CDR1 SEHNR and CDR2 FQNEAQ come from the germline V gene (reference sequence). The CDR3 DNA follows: TGTGCCAGCAGCTTAGATTTGAGGGAGACCCAGTACTTC. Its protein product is CASSLDLRETQYF. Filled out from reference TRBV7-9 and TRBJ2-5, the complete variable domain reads DTGVSQNPRHKITKRGQNVTFRCDPISEHNRLYWYRQTLGQGPEFLTYFQNEAQLEKSRLLSDRFSAERPKGSFSTLEIQRTEQGDSAMYLCASSLDLRETQYFGPGTRLLVL.

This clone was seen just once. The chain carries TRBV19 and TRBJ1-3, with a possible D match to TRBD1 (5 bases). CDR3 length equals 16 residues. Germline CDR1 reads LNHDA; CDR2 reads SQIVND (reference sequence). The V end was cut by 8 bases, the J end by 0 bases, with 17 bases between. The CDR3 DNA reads TGTGCCAGTGCTCGCGACGGGGGAAGCTCTGGAAACACCATATATTTT. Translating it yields CASARDGGSSGNTIYF.

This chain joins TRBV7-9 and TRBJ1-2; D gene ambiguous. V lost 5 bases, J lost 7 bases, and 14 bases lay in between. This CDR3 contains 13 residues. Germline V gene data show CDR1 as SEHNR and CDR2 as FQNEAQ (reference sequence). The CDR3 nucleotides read TGTGCCAGCAGCCCCGGACTGCTCAGTGGCTACACCTTC. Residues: CASSPGLLSGYTF.

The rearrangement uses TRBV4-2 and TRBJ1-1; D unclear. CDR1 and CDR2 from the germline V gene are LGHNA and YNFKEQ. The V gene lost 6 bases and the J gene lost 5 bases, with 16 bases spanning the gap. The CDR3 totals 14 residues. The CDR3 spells CASSLRRERTEAFF. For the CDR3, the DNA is TGTGCCAGCAGTCTTCGACGGGAGAGGACTGAAGCTTTCTTT.

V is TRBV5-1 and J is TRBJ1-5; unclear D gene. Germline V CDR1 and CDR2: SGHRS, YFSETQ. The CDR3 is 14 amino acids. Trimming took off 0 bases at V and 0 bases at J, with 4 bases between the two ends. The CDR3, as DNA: TGCGCCAGCAGCTTGGACAATAGCAATCAGCCCCAGCATTTT. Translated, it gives CASSLDNSNQPQHF.

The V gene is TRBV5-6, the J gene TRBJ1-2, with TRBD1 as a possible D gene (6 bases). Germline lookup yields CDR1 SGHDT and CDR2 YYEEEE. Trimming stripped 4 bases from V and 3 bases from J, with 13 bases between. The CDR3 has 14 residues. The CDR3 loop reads CASSRGGKDYGYTF. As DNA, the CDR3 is TGTGCCAGCAGCCGAGGGGGTAAGGACTATGGCTACACCTTC.

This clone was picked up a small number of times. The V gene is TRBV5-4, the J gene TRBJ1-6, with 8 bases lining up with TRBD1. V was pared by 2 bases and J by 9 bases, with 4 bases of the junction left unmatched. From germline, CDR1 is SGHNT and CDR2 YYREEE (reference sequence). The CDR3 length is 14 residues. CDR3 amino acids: CASSFGQGSSPLHF. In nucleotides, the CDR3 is TGTGCCAGCAGCTTCGGACAGGGAAGTTCACCCCTCCACTTT.

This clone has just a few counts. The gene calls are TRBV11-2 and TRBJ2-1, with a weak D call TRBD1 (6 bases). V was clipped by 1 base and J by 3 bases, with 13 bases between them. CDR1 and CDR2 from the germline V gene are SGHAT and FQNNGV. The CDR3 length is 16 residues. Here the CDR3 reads CASSLGAGANYNEQFF. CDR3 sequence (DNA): TGTGCCAGCAGCTTAGGAGCAGGGGCAAACTACAATGAGCAGTTCTTC.

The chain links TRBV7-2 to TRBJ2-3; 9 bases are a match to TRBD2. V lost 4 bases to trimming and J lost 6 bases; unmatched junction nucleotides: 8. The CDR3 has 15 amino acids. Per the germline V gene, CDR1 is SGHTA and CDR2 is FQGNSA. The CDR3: CASSSQTSGWDTQYF. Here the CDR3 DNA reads TGTGCCAGCAGCTCACAGACTAGCGGATGGGATACGCAGTATTTT. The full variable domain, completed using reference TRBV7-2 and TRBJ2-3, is GAGVSQSPSNKVTEKGKDVELRCDPISGHTALYWYRQSLGQGLEFLIYFQGNSAPDKSGLPSDRFSAERTGGSVSTLTIQRTQQEDSAVYLCASSSQTSGWDTQYFGPGTRLTVL.

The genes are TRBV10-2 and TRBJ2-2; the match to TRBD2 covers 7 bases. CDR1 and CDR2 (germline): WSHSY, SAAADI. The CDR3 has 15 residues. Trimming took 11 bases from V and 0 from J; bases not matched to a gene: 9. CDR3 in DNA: TGCGCCGGCCGCCCTAGCGGTCCGAACACCGGGGAGCTGTTTTTT. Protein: CAGRPSGPNTGELFF.

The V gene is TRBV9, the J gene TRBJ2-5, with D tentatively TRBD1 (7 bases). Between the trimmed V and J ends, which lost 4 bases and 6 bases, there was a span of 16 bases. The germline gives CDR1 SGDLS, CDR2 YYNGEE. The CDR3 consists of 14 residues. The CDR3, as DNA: TGTGCCAGCAGCCCAGGAGGGGGCACCCAGACCCAGTACTTC. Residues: CASSPGGGTQTQYF.

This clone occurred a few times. The CDR3 sequence: CASRSPRGGLEWDTQYF. The CDR3, as DNA: TGTGCCAGCAGGTCGCCCCGGGGGGGACTAGAATGGGATACGCAGTATTTT. The rearrangement joins TRBV28 to TRBJ2-3; 8 nucleotides line up with TRBD2. J was trimmed by 6 bases and V by 6 bases; bases with no gene match: 17. Germline CDR1 reads MDHEN; CDR2 reads SYDVKM. The CDR3 covers 17 residues.

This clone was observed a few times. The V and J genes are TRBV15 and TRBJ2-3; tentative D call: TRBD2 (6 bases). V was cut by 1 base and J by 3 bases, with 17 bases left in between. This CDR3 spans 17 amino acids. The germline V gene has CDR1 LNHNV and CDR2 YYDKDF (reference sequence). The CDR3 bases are TGTGCCACCAGCAGAGCCCCCGGGTTGGGACTTACAGATACGCAGTATTTT. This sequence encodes CATSRAPGLGLTDTQYF. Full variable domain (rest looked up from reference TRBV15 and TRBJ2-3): DAMVIQNPRYQVTQFGKPVTLSCSQTLNHNVMYWYQQKSSQAPKLLFHYYDKDFNNEADTPDNFQSRRPNTSFCFLDIRSPGLGDTAMYLCATSRAPGLGLTDTQYFGPGTRLTVL.

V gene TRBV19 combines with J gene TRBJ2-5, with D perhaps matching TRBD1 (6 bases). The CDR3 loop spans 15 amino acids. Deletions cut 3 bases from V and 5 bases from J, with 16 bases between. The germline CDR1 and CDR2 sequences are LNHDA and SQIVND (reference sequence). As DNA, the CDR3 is TGTGCCAGTAGTATTCGGACAGCTAGGGGGGAGACCCAGTACTTC. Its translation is CASSIRTARGETQYF.

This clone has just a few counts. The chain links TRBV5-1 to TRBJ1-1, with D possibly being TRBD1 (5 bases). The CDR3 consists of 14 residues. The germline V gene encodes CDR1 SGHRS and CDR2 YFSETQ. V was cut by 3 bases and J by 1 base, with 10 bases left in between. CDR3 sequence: CASSWGGTNTEAFF. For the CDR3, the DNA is TGCGCCAGCAGCTGGGGGGGGACGAACACTGAAGCTTTCTTT.

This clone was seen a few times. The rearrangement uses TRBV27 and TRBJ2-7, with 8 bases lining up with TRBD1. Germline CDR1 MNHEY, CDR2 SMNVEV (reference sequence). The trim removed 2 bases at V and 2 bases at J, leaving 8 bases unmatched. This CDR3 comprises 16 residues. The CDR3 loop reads CASSLVDGQGPYEQYF. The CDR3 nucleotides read TGTGCCAGCAGTTTAGTTGACGGACAGGGCCCCTACGAGCAGTACTTC.

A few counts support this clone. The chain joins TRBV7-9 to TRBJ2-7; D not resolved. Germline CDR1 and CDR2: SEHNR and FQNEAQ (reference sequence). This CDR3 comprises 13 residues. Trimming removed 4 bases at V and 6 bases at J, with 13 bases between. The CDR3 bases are TGTGCCAGCAGCTACGGTGCGCTACGCGAGCAGTACTTC. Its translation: CASSYGALREQYF.

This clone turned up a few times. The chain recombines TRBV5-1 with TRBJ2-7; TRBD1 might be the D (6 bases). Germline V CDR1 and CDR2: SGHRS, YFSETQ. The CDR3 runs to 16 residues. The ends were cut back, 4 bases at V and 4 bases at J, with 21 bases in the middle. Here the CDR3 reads CASSPHHRDILYEQYF. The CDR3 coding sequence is TGCGCCAGCAGCCCCCACCACCGGGACATTCTGTACGAGCAGTACTTC.

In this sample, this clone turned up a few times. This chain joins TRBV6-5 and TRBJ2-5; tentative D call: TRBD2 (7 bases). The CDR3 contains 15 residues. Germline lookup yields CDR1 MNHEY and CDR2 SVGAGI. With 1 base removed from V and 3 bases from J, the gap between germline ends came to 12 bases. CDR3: CASSYLSGGEETQYF. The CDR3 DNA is TGTGCCAGCAGTTACTTGTCGGGGGGCGAAGAGACCCAGTACTTC.

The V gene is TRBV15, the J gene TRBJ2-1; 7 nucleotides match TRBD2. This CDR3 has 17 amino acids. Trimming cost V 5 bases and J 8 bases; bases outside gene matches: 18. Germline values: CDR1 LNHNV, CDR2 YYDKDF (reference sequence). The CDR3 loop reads CATSGTSVLGLGDEQFF. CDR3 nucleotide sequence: TGTGCCACCAGCGGAACTAGCGTCTTAGGGTTAGGCGATGAGCAGTTCTTC.

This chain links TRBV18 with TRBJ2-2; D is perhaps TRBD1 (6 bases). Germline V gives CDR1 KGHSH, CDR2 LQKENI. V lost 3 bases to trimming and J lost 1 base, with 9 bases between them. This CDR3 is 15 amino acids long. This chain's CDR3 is CASSPLQGNTGELFF. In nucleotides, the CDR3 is TGTGCCAGCTCACCCCTACAGGGGAACACCGGGGAGCTGTTTTTT.

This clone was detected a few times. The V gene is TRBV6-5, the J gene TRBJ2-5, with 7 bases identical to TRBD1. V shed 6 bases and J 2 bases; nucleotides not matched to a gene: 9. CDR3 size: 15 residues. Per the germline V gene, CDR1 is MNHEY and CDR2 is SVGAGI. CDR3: CASRDTGAPQETQYF. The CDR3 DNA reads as TGTGCCAGCAGAGACACAGGGGCTCCTCAAGAGACCCAGTACTTC.

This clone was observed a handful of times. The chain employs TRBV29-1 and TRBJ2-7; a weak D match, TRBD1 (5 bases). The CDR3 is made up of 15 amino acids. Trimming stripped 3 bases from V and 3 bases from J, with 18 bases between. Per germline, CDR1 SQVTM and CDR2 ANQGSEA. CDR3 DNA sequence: TGCAGCGTTGAGGACAAAACCAGATCTCACTACGAGCAGTACTTC. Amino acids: CSVEDKTRSHYEQYF.

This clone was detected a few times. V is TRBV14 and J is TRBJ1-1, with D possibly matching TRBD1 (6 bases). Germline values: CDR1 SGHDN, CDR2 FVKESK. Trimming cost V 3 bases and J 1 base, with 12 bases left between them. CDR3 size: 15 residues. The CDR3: CASSHRRGGNTEAFF. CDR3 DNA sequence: TGTGCCAGCAGCCACAGGAGGGGGGGGAACACTGAAGCTTTCTTT.